This T cell receptor beta chain was retrieved from a study of T-cell memory formation after mild COVID-19. Notes on the study in general: There was no confirmation that second-wave clones peaking on day 37 were SARS-CoV-2 specific.

This CDR3 comprises 17 residues. Germline loops: CDR1 SGDLS, CDR2 YYNGEE. The V and J ends lost 0 bases and 3 bases respectively, with 18 bases between them. TCRdb reprocessed the 5' RACE reads via MiXCR and lists one record per CDR3 protein. Of 250,000 or so distinct CDR3 sequences listed, about a sixth are singletons. This clonotype has only a few counts. Its antigen remains unknown. The sample taken for sequencing was PBMCs or a T cell subset sorted from them (not recorded which). The TCR was taken from a man aged 18 to 30 who had mild COVID-19 (a few samples of this study predate the infection). Cell type and time point are not known. This rearrangement joins TRBV9 to TRBJ1-1, with unresolved D. CDR3 sequence reads: CASSVAAIRAGDTEAFF. The CDR3 DNA is TGTGCCAGCAGCGTAGCGGCAATTAGGGCTGGGGACACTGAAGCTTTCTTT.